Below, 5 T cell receptor beta chains from the same sample are listed, as sequenced in a study of OX40 agonist ivuxolimab in advanced cancers. Clones were read by immunoSEQ multiplex PCR, and TCRdb kept only the in-frame ones, dropping some. Among about 61,000 clones listed, 70% to 90% were seen once. This material consisted of CD4+ or CD8+ T cells sorted from blood, taken in a trial of the OX40 agonist ivuxolimab. The receptors were sampled from an adult with an advanced solid tumor such as melanoma, head and neck, liver or kidney cancer.

The chain employs TRBV5-1 and TRBJ2-3, with 7 bases matching TRBD2. This CDR3 spans 15 amino acids. Trimming at V came to 4 bases and at J to 3 bases, leaving 8 bases not matched to a gene. CDR1 is SGHRS, CDR2 YFSETQ, per germline. The chain's CDR3 is CASSETSSITDTQYF. CDR3 coding DNA: TGCGCCAGCAGCGAGACTAGCTCTATTACAGATACGCAGTATTTT.

The V gene is TRBV28, the J gene TRBJ1-1; D unclear. V shed 5 bases and J shed 4 bases, with 8 bases lying between them. CDR1 and CDR2 from the germline V gene are MDHEN and SYDVKM. The CDR3 runs to 12 residues. The CDR3 nucleotides are TGTGCCAGCAGTAGGGAGCCCACTGAAGCTTTCTTT. Amino acid sequence: CASSREPTEAFF.

The chain links TRBV30 to TRBJ1-2, with a weak D call TRBD1 (6 bases). V dropped 4 bases and J dropped 8 bases, with 20 bases sitting between them. CDR1 GTSNPN and CDR2 SVGIG come from the germline V gene (reference sequence). The CDR3 consists of 14 residues. CDR3 residues: CAWTNRWGADGYTF. The CDR3 nucleotides are TGTGCCTGGACTAATAGGTGGGGGGCTGACGGCTACACCTTC.

The rearrangement uses TRBV6-5 and TRBJ1-1; D gene unclear. V shed 8 bases and J shed 7 bases, with 14 bases lying between them. This CDR3 is 12 amino acids long. Germline V gene data show CDR1 as MNHEY and CDR2 as SVGAGI. The CDR3 DNA reads TGTGCCAGCTATTCCCCGGGCGGTGAAGCTTTCTTT. This sequence encodes CASYSPGGEAFF.

This sequence joins TRBV29-1 and TRBJ1-5; a weak D match, TRBD1 (6 bases). The CDR3 totals 13 residues. Germline V gene lookup returns CDR1 SQVTM and CDR2 ANQGSEA. The V end was cut by 4 bases, the J end by 0 bases, with 7 bases between. The CDR3 bases are TGCAGCGTTGCAGGGGCTAGCAATCAGCCCCAGCATTTT. Residues: CSVAGASNQPQHF.